The subject of this entry is one T cell receptor beta chain. Its antigen is as yet unknown. Profiling relied on immunoSEQ multiplex PCR, and the TCRdb table lists in-frame clones only, not all of them. The table includes 15,000 to 25,000 clones, around 68% detected once. The data derive from a study of OX40 agonist ivuxolimab in advanced cancers. Whole-study findings and limits: Within 6 weeks, CD4+ and CD8+ blood T cells expanded clonally at 0.1 to 3.0 mg/kg.

The clonotype originates from an adult with an advanced solid tumor such as melanoma, head and neck, liver or kidney cancer. Sequenced here: CD4+ or CD8+ T cells sorted from blood, sampled in a trial of the OX40 agonist ivuxolimab.

The CDR3 region has the DNA TGTGCCAGCAGCCAAACCAATGAGCAGTTCTTC. It translates to CASSQTNEQFF. V gene TRBV4-2 combines with J gene TRBJ2-1; D call uncertain. Germline lookup yields CDR1 LGHNA and CDR2 YNFKEQ. Trimming shortened V by 2 bases and J by 6 bases, and 2 bases separated the two germline ends. The CDR3 spans 11 residues.